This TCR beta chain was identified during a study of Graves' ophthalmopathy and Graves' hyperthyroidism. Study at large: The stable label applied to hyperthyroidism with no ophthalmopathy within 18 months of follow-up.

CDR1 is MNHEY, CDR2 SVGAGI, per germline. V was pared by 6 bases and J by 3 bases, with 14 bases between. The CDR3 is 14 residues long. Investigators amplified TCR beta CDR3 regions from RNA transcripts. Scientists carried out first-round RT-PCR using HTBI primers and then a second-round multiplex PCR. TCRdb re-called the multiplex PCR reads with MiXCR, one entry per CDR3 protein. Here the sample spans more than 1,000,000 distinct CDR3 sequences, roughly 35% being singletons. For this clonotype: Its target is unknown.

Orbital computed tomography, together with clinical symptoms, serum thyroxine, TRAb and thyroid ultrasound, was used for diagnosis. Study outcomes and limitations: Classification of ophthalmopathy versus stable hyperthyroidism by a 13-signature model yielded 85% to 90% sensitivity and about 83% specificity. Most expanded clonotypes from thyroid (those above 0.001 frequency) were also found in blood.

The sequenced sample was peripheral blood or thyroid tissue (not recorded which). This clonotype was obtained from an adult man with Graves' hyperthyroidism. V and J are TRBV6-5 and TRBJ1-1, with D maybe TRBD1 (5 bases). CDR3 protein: CASRTLRGDTEAFF. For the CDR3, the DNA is TGTGCCAGCAGGACACTGAGAGGGGACACTGAAGCTTTCTTT.